The entry below gives a single T cell receptor (beta chain) sequence along with its context. Source study methods: Cell counts per sample came from amplifying reference gene primers. Measured with immunoSEQ multiplex PCR; TCRdb has only the in-frame clones, and not every one. D and trimming come from the DNA, and the V and J calls and clone size come from that table. This table has some 320,000 clones, 89% appearing once. This record belongs to a study of blood T cell repertoires in COVID-19. Study summary: PBMCs, B-cell-depleted T cells, or T cells were the source of the cDNA or gDNA that made up the material.

Germline CDR1 ENHRY, CDR2 SYGVKD. Trimming pared 6 bases from V and 6 bases from J, leaving 14 bases between. The CDR3 is 13 amino acids. Participants, 18 to 89 years old, spanned under 25 US areas. A case of COVID-19 had been met by exposed participants within 2 weeks before study entry. The clonotype was recovered from a woman in her fifties or sixties who had been exposed to COVID-19. The sequenced material came from PBMCs or T cells enriched from blood (not recorded which). The V and J genes are TRBV10-3 and TRBJ1-1; maybe TRBD1 (6 bases). The CDR3 bases are TGTGCCATCAGCGGAGGACAGCCCCCTGAAGCTTTCTTT. Its translation: CAISGGQPPEAFF.